Below, 29 T cell receptor beta chains from the same sample are listed, as sequenced in a study of blood T cells in healthy people across ages. With a J-beta primer mix and a sample-barcoded 5' primer, a second PCR ran about 6 to 11 cycles. TCRdb passed the 5' RACE reads through MiXCR, listing each CDR3 protein once. The data contain roughly 1.7 million distinct CDR3 sequences, about 32% of them singletons. The sequencing input was blood. These receptors were obtained from a woman aged 30 to 39 in good health.

A word on this clonotype: A read error may produce the germline difference seen at one junction end. This chain connects TRBV28 to TRBJ1-5; the D gene is possibly TRBD1 (6 bases). There are 15 residues in the CDR3. Germline V lookup: CDR1 MDHEN, CDR2 SYDVKM. CDR3 nucleotide sequence: TGTGCCCGCAGACAACAGGACAGCCTCGATCAGCCCCAGCATTTT. Translating it yields CARRQQDSLDQPQHF.

For the CDR3, the DNA is TGTGCCAGCAGCGTAGGTAGCGGGGGGAACTACGAGCAGTACTTC. The encoded protein is CASSVGSGGNYEQYF. This chain uses TRBV9 with TRBJ2-7; 10 positions match TRBD2. The CDR3 is 15 amino acids. Per the germline V gene, CDR1 is SGDLS and CDR2 is YYNGEE. V shed 0 bases, J shed 3 bases, and the junction held 3 bases outside the gene matches.

This clonotype was observed a few times. J is TRBJ2-1 and V is TRBV10-3, with unresolved D. Germline assignment: CDR1 ENHRY and CDR2 SYGVKD. The V gene lost 5 bases and the J gene lost 9 bases, with 8 bases spanning the gap. This CDR3 is 11 amino acids long. The CDR3 is CAISSLGEQFF. The CDR3 DNA reads as TGTGCCATCAGTAGCTTAGGTGAGCAGTTCTTC.

This clonotype was seen only a few times. The chain recombines TRBV20-1 with TRBJ2-3; TRBD2 agrees at 11 bases. This CDR3 has 15 residues. With 4 bases clipped from V and 5 bases from J, the junction kept 8 bases outside the gene matches. Looked up from germline, CDR1 is DFQATT and CDR2 is SNEGSKA (reference sequence). For the CDR3, the DNA is TGCAGTGCTACCCGACTAGCGGGGTCCCAAGATACGCAGTATTTT. As protein: CSATRLAGSQDTQYF.

This clonotype was found a few times. One end of the junction is discordant with germline, which a read error may explain. The chain employs TRBV29-1 and TRBJ1-2, with D uncertain. Germline CDR1 reads SQVTM; CDR2 reads ANQGSEA. The length of the CDR3 is 12 residues. CDR3 residues: CSVEDLSYGCTF. The CDR3, as DNA: TGCAGCGTTGAAGATCTTTCATATGGCTGCACCTTC.

This chain links TRBV3-1 with TRBJ2-5; D possibly matches TRBD1 or TRBD2 (5 bases each). Between the trimmed V and J ends, which lost 4 bases and 5 bases, there was a span of 14 bases. Germline V gene sequence: CDR1 LGHDT, CDR2 YNNKEL (reference sequence). This CDR3 contains 14 residues. The CDR3 nucleotides are TGTGCCAGCAGCCGGAGAGGGGCGGCGGAGACCCAGTACTTC. Protein sequence: CASSRRGAAETQYF.

The chain recombines TRBV7-6 with TRBJ2-7; 10 nucleotides line up with TRBD2. The V gene end was trimmed by 1 base and the J gene end by 5 bases; junction bases not matched to a gene: 11. CDR3 length equals 17 residues. Per the germline V gene, CDR1 is SGHVS and CDR2 is FNYEAQ. CDR3 coding DNA: TGTGCCAGCAGCTTAGAGATAGCGGGAGGTTTAAGGGACGAGCAGTACTTC. Translation gives CASSLEIAGGLRDEQYF.

This chain connects TRBV4-1 to TRBJ1-1, with D possibly TRBD1 on 6 matching bases. The CDR3 extends over 17 amino acids. Trimming removed 1 base at V and 4 bases at J, with 19 bases between. From germline, CDR1 is MGHRA and CDR2 YSYEKL. The DNA of the CDR3 is TGCGCCAGCAGCCAAGGTCGTGGGCAGGGGTCGGGCACTGAAGCTTTCTTT. Translation gives CASSQGRGQGSGTEAFF.

This clonotype was seen only once. J is TRBJ2-1 and V is TRBV6-2 or TRBV6-3, with 10 bases identical to TRBD2. The J call is in doubt because the DNA end fits TRBJ2-7 better. Germline V gene data show CDR1 as MNHEY and CDR2 as SVGEGT. There are 17 residues in the CDR3. The CDR3 DNA reads as TGTGCCAGCAATACTAAACCGGGACTAGCGACGGGATACGAGCAGTACTTC. Translation gives CASNTKPGLATGYEQYF.

This clonotype appeared many times. The genes are TRBV29-1 and TRBJ2-1; D uncertain. CDR1 and CDR2 from the germline V gene are SQVTM and ANQGSEA. The CDR3 has 12 amino acids. Deletions cut 4 bases from V and 5 bases from J, with 9 bases between. The CDR3 nucleotides read TGCAGCGTTGCTCACGGAAACAATGAGCAGTTCTTC. Protein product: CSVAHGNNEQFF.

The rearrangement links TRBV4-2 to TRBJ1-6, with 10 positions matching TRBD1. V shed 4 bases and J 5 bases; nucleotides not matched to a gene: 5. The CDR3 has 16 residues. Germline V lookup: CDR1 LGHNA, CDR2 YNFKEQ. The CDR3 DNA sequence: TGTGCCAGCAGCCGTCGACAGGGGGCGGATAATTCACCCCTCCACTTT. Translated: CASSRRQGADNSPLHF.

The chain links TRBV21-1 to TRBJ2-3; the DNA was not compared with TRBD2, the D call given in the table. TRBV21-1 is marked as a pseudogene. The CDR3 is 18 residues long. The CDR3 bases are TGTGCCAGCAGCAAAGGAAAATCTGGCGGGGCCATAAGGGATACGCAGTATTTT. Translation gives CASSKGKSGGAIRDTQYF.

This clonotype was counted at least ten times. The chain joins TRBV4-1 to TRBJ2-1; D is undetermined. The CDR3 has 15 amino acids. V was pared by 2 bases and J by 7 bases, with 15 bases between. The V gene's germline CDR1 is MGHRA and CDR2 YSYEKL. DNA of the CDR3: TGCGCCAGCAGCCAACTAGGCCCTCTCACAAATGAGCAGTTCTTC. Its translation is CASSQLGPLTNEQFF.

With regard to this clonotype: A read error is possible here, since a much larger clone lies one base away. V usage is TRBV12-3 or TRBV12-4 and J usage is TRBJ2-4, with a weak D call TRBD1 (6 bases). This CDR3 region has 13 residues. The CDR3 is CATSFQGRDIRYF. The CDR3 DNA reads TGTGCCACCAGTTTCCAAGGCCGGGACATTCGGTACTTC.

The V and J genes are TRBV5-1 and TRBJ2-3, with D possibly being TRBD2 (5 bases). CDR1 and CDR2 from the germline V gene are SGHRS and YFSETQ. CDR3 length: 15 amino acids. Trimming pared 2 bases from V and 2 bases from J, leaving 12 bases between. CDR3 loop: CASSLGGYPTDTQYF. The CDR3 region has the DNA TGCGCCAGCAGCTTAGGCGGGTACCCCACAGATACGCAGTATTTT.

This clonotype has a handful of counts. This chain links TRBV6-1 with TRBJ1-5, with D hard to call. This CDR3 is 15 amino acids long. Germline V lookup: CDR1 MNHNS, CDR2 SASEGT. Trimming took off 4 bases at V and 0 bases at J, with 10 bases between the two ends. Here the CDR3 reads CASSGAANSNQPQHF. CDR3 nucleotide sequence: TGTGCCAGCAGTGGAGCGGCAAATAGCAATCAGCCCCAGCATTTT.

This clonotype showed up just a few times. The rearrangement joins TRBV3-1 to TRBJ2-7; D possibly uses TRBD1 or TRBD2 (5 bases each). CDR1 is LGHDT, CDR2 YNNKEL, per germline (reference sequence). Trimming shortened V by 4 bases and J by 10 bases, and 20 bases separated the two germline ends. The CDR3 extends over 14 amino acids. The CDR3 coding sequence is TGTGCCAGCAGCCCTAGAGGGACGGAGGCCGGACAGTACTTC. Translated: CASSPRGTEAGQYF.

Worth noting for this clonotype: The junction shows a germline mismatch at one end, possibly a read error. The chain carries TRBV2 and TRBJ1-4; D uncertain. The V gene's germline CDR1 is SNHLY and CDR2 FYNNEI. The CDR3 extends over 14 amino acids. The DNA for the CDR3 is TGTGCCAGCATTGGTAGTTGGACTAGTGAAAAACTGTTTTTT. Translating it yields CASIGSWTSEKLFF.

The chain uses TRBV5-1 and TRBJ1-1; TRBD1 matches 9 bases. Germline values: CDR1 SGHRS, CDR2 YFSETQ. The CDR3 runs to 14 residues. The V and J ends lost 2 bases and 6 bases, in that order; junction bases with no gene match: 5. CDR3 sequence reads: CASSFTGGSSEAFF. In DNA, the CDR3 is TGCGCCAGCAGCTTCACAGGGGGCTCTTCTGAAGCTTTCTTT.

This chain uses TRBV10-3 with TRBJ2-1; 14 bases match TRBD2. V lost 6 bases and J lost 6; bases outside the gene matches: 4. There are 15 residues in the CDR3. Germline-derived CDR1 and CDR2 are ENHRY and SYGVKD. The CDR3 region is CAIRATSGRVNEQFF. The CDR3 bases are TGTGCCATCAGGGCGACTAGCGGGAGGGTCAATGAGCAGTTCTTC.

Only one count was recorded for this clonotype. The rearrangement joins TRBV7-9 to TRBJ2-5, with 7 bases that match TRBD1. The ends lost 4 bases at V and 11 bases at J; junction bases unmatched: 13. This CDR3 comprises 14 residues. Per germline, CDR1 SEHNR and CDR2 FQNEAQ (reference sequence). This CDR3 is CASSCGQVLGGQYF. CDR3 sequence (DNA): TGTGCCAGCAGCTGTGGACAGGTACTGGGCGGGCAGTACTTC.

V is TRBV2 and J is TRBJ2-7; 7 bases map to TRBD1. Germline-derived CDR1 and CDR2 are SNHLY and FYNNEI. J was trimmed by 4 bases and V by 5 bases; bases with no gene match: 11. CDR3 length: 15 amino acids. The CDR3 sequence: CASSYQTGTVYEQYF. CDR3 in DNA: TGTGCCAGCAGTTACCAGACCGGGACAGTTTACGAGCAGTACTTC. The variable domain in full, completed from reference TRBV2 and TRBJ2-7, reads EPEVTQTPSHQVTQMGQEVILRCVPISNHLYFYWYRQILGQKVEFLVSFYNNEISEKSEIFDDQFSVERPDGSNFTLKIRSTKLEDSAMYFCASSYQTGTVYEQYFGPGTRLTVT.

There are many counts of this clonotype. V gene TRBV20-1 combines with J gene TRBJ2-7; 8 nucleotides line up with TRBD2. CDR3 length: 14 residues. The J segment lost 5 bases and the V segment lost 3 bases, leaving 9 bases of the junction unmatched. Germline lookup yields CDR1 DFQATT and CDR2 SNEGSKA (reference sequence). The CDR3 nucleotides read TGCAGTGCTAGTGGACTAGCTTTTTCCCACGAGCAGTACTTC. It is translated as CSASGLAFSHEQYF.

The sample holds many counts of this clonotype. The J gene is TRBJ2-1, the V gene TRBV6-1, with D perhaps matching TRBD1 (6 bases). There are 13 residues in the CDR3. V was trimmed by 5 bases and J by 7 bases, leaving 12 bases between them. Germline CDR1 reads MNHNS; CDR2 reads SASEGT. CDR3 loop: CASSPGDQNEQFF. In DNA, the CDR3 is TGTGCCAGCAGTCCAGGGGACCAAAATGAGCAGTTCTTC.

The V and J genes are TRBV6-2 or TRBV6-3 and TRBJ2-1, with 9 bases fitting TRBD1. This CDR3 region has 14 residues. CDR1 is MNHEY and CDR2 is SVGEGT in the germline V gene. The V and J ends lost 5 bases and 8 bases, in that order; junction bases with no gene match: 7. The CDR3 sequence is CASSRAGTGYEQFF. The DNA for the CDR3 is TGTGCCAGCAGTCGGGCCGGGACAGGGTATGAGCAGTTCTTC.

This clonotype has a handful of counts. This chain links TRBV7-6 with TRBJ2-1; perhaps TRBD2 as D (6 bases). This CDR3 has 15 amino acids. The germline CDR1 and CDR2 sequences are SGHVS and FNYEAQ. Deletions cut 8 bases from V and 0 bases from J, with 14 bases between. CDR3 loop: CASALGLPSYNEQFF. The CDR3 bases are TGTGCCAGCGCATTGGGACTTCCCTCCTACAATGAGCAGTTCTTC.

This clonotype was seen only a few times. The chain joins TRBV20-1 to TRBJ2-5; perhaps TRBD1 as D (5 bases). Per germline, CDR1 DFQATT and CDR2 SNEGSKA (reference sequence). Between the trimmed V and J ends, which lost 3 bases and 4 bases, there was a span of 12 bases. The CDR3 runs to 13 residues. CDR3 coding DNA: TGCAGTGCTAGTGGGCAGGGTGTAGAGACCCAGTACTTC. Translated, it gives CSASGQGVETQYF.

V is TRBV11-2 and J is TRBJ2-1, with 10 bases fitting TRBD1. The CDR3 consists of 16 residues. After removal of 1 base from V and 7 bases from J, the junction contained 7 bases not matched to a gene. Germline V gene sequence: CDR1 SGHAT, CDR2 FQNNGV. The CDR3 DNA sequence: TGTGCCAGCAGCTTAGGCCGTGGGACAGGGGTTAATGAGCAGTTCTTC. Protein product: CASSLGRGTGVNEQFF.

The chain is built from TRBV29-1 and TRBJ1-1, with D unresolved. V lost 4 bases to trimming and J lost 0 bases, with 9 bases between them. The germline gives CDR1 SQVTM, CDR2 ANQGSEA. This CDR3 comprises 13 residues. CDR3 nucleotide sequence: TGCAGCGTTGTAAAACCTATGAACACTGAAGCTTTCTTT. It is translated as CSVVKPMNTEAFF.